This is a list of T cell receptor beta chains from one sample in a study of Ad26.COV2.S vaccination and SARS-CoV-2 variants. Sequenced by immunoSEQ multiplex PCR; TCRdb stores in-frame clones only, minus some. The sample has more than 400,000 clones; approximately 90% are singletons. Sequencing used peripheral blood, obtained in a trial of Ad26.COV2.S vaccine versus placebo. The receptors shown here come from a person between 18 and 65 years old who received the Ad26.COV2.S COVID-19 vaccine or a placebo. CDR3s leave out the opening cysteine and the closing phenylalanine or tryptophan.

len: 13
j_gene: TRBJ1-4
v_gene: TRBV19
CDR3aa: ASSIWGTGDEKLF

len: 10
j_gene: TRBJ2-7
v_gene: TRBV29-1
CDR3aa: SVIKAGYEQY

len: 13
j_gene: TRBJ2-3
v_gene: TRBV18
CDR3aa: ASSPGTGGPDTQY

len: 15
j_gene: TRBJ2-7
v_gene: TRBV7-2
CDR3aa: ASSLVGPSGGGYEQY

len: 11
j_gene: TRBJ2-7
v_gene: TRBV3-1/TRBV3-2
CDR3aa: ASSPRGAYEQY

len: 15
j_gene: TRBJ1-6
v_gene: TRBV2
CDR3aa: ASSPRMGAPYNSPLH

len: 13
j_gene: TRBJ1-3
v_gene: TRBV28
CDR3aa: ASSTPGLGGNTIY

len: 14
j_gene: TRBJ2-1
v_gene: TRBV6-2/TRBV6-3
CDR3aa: ASSSMKFPSYNEQF

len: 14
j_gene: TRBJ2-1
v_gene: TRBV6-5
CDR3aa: ASSYGGGRIGNEQF

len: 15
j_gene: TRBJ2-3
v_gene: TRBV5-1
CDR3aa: ASSLVASGGPSDTQY

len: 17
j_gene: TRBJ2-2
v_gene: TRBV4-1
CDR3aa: ASSTRLAGGPFRSGELF

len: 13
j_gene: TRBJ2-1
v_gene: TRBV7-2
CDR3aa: ASSSWTARRDEQF

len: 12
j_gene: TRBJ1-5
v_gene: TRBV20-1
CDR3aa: SASGQGSNQPQH

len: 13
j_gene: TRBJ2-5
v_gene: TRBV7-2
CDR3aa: ASSSRLASQETQY

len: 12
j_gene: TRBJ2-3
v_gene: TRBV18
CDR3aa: ASSPPQATDTQY

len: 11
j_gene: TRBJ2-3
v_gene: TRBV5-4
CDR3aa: ASSPERRDTQY

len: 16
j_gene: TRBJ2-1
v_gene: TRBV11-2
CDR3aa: ASSFRGVIAGGPNEQF

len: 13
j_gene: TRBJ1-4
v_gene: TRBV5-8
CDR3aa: ASSRGQGLGEKLF

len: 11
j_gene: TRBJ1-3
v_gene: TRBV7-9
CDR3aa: ASSAGQGNTIY

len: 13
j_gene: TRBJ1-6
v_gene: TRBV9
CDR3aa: ASSVGMAAFSPLH

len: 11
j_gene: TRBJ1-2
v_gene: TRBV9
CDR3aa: ASTSGQPLGYT

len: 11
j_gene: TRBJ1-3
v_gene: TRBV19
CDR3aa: ASSIFGGNTIY

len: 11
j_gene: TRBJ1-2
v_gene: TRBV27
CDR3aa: ASSPGLGYGYT

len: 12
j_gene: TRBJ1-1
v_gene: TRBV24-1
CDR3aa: ATSDGGFGTEAF

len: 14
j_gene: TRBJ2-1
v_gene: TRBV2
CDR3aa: ASSEPPGRLYNEQF

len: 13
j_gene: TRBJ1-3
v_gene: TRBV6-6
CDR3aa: ASSYSGNRGNTIY

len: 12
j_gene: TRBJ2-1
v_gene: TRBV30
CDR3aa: AWSRISSYNEQF

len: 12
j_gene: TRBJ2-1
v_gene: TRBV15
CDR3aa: ATSREPGLAGSV

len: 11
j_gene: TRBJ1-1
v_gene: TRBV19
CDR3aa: ASSFSENTEAF

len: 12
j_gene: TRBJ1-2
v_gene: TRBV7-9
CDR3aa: ASSLVGTGFGYT

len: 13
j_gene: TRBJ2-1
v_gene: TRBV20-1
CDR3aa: SASPSVRDRSRQF

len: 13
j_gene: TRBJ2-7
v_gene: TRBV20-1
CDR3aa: SASLSGRPGYEQY

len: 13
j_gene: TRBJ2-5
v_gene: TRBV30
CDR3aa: AWRPGQGWQETQY

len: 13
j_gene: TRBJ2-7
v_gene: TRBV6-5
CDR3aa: ARGSGTSGRVEQY

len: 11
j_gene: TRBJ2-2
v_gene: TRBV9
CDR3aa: ASSDPNTGELF

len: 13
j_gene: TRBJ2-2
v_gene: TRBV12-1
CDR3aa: ASTDDGDAGGELF

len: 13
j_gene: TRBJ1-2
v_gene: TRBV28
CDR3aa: ASSLSAGSKYGYT

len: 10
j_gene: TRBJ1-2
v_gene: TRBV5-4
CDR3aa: ASKVSDYGYT

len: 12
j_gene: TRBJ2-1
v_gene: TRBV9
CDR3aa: ASSVDALAGEFL

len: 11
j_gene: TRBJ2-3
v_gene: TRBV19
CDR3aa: ASTERSTDTQY

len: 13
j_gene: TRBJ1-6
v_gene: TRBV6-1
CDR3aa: ASSEKDKYNSPLH